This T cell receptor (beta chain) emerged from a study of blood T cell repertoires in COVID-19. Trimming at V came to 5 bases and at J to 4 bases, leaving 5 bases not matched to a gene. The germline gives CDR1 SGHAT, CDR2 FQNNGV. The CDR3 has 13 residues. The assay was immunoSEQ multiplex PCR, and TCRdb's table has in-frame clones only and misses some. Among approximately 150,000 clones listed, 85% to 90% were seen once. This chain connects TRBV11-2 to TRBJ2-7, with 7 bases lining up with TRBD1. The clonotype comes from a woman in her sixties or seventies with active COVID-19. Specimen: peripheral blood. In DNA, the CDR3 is TGTGCCAGCAGCCGAGGGACAGATTACGAGCAGTACTTC. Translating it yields CASSRGTDYEQYF. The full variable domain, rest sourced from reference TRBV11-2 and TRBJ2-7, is EAGVAQSPRYKIIEKRQSVAFWCNPISGHATLYWYQQILGQGPKLLIQFQNNGVVDDSQLPKDRFSAERLKGVDSTLKIQPAKLEDSAVYLCASSRGTDYEQYFGPGTRLTVT.